Listed below are T cell receptor beta chains from one sample, sequenced in a study of cytomegalovirus exposure and HLA in healthy donors. Some clones are missing from TCRdb's copy, which holds only in-frame ones; the method was immunoSEQ multiplex PCR. In the table there are about 140,000 clones, roughly two thirds of which are singletons. Sequencing was carried out using PBMCs. The receptors were gathered from a woman in her forties in good health and CMV-seronegative. The CDR3 runs from the conserved cysteine through the conserved F or W. D genes are given only for firm matches. Expanded clones are given a class, and other clones once, few, many or no size at all.

v_gene	j_gene	abundance	d_gene	CDR3aa	CDR3nt
TRBV27	TRBJ2-5	few	-	CASSKGNSGTQYF	TGTGCCAGCAGTAAGGGGAATTCGGGGACCCAGTACTTC
TRBV28	TRBJ1-2	-	-	CASRPPVSEGAAYGYTF	TGTGCCAGCAGACCCCCCGTCAGTGAGGGCGCGGCGTATGGCTACACCTTC
TRBV7-6	TRBJ2-7	-	-	CASTPTGESYEQYF	TGTGCCAGCACCCCCACCGGGGAGAGCTACGAGCAGTACTTC
TRBV13	TRBJ2-5	-	TRBD2	CASSLWGGGHETQYF	TGTGCCAGCAGCTTATGGGGGGGTGGTCACGAGACCCAGTACTTC
TRBV5-1	TRBJ2-2	once	TRBD2	CASSLAWSGETNTGELFF	TGCGCCAGCAGCTTGGCCTGGAGCGGGGAGACTAACACCGGGGAGCTGTTTTTT
TRBV7-9	TRBJ2-1	-	TRBD2	CARERGGGGYNEQFF	TGTGCACGCGAGCGGGGCGGGGGGGGGTACAATGAGCAGTTCTTC
TRBV7-2	TRBJ2-1	-	-	CASSLRLEIYNEQFF	TGTGCCAGCAGCTTGCGACTGGAGATCTACAATGAGCAGTTCTTC
TRBV20-1	TRBJ1-1	-	-	CSARAQAEAFF	TGCAGTGCTAGAGCACAAGCTGAAGCTTTCTTT
TRBV28	TRBJ1-5	few	TRBD1	CASSKTGYSNQPQHF	TGTGCCAGCAGCAAGACAGGGTATAGCAATCAGCCCCAGCATTTT
TRBV10-3	TRBJ1-2	-	TRBD1	CAIYSGQEDYGYTF	TGTGCCATCTATTCGGGACAGGAGGACTATGGCTACACCTTC
TRBV5-4	TRBJ2-5	-	TRBD2	CASSLTGTSGGGGQETQYF	TGTGCCAGCAGCTTAACCGGGACTAGCGGGGGGGGAGGCCAAGAGACCCAGTACTTC
TRBV6-1	TRBJ1-2	-	-	CASSESRGDGYTF	TGTGCCAGCAGTGAATCACGGGGGGATGGCTACACCTTC
TRBV29-1	TRBJ1-5	few	-	CSVATGFNQPQHF	TGCAGCGTCGCGACAGGCTTCAATCAGCCCCAGCATTTT
TRBV4-1	TRBJ2-7	few	TRBD1	CASSPDRGTYEQYF	TGCGCCAGCAGCCCGGACAGGGGTACCTACGAGCAGTACTTC
TRBV4-1	TRBJ1-2	few	TRBD1	CASSQDDRDWGYTF	TGCGCCAGCAGCCAAGATGACAGGGATTGGGGCTACACCTTC
TRBV2	TRBJ2-1	-	-	CVRGGSSAYNEQFF	TGTGTCAGGGGAGGTAGTAGTGCCTACAATGAGCAGTTCTTC
TRBV7-6	TRBJ1-1	-	TRBD1	CASSLTKELTGTGWTEAFF	TGTGCCAGCAGCTTGACTAAAGAGTTGACCGGGACAGGGTGGACTGAAGCTTTCTTT
TRBV7-9	TRBJ2-7	-	-	CASSLVLGSDYEQYF	TGTGCCAGCAGCTTAGTCTTAGGCAGCGATTACGAGCAGTACTTC
TRBV28	TRBJ1-5	-	-	CASRTSQGIYQPQHF	TGTGCCAGCAGGACCAGCCAGGGAATTTATCAGCCCCAGCATTTT
TRBV6-6	TRBJ1-5	few	TRBD1	CASTSGQGDQPQHF	TGTGCCAGCACCTCCGGACAGGGAGATCAGCCCCAGCATTTT
TRBV10-3	TRBJ2-7	-	TRBD2	CAITESASGPYEQYF	TGTGCCATCACCGAAAGCGCTAGCGGACCTTACGAGCAGTACTTC
TRBV15	TRBJ1-3	few	-	CATSRNAGSGNTIYF	TGTGCCACCAGCAGAAACGCAGGCTCTGGAAACACCATATATTTT
TRBV11-1	TRBJ2-3	-	-	CASSGGQGPGTTDTQYF	TGTGCCAGCAGCGGTGGGCAAGGTCCAGGAACCACAGATACGCAGTATTTT
TRBV28	TRBJ2-1	few	TRBD2	CASSPAGGLFF	TGTGCCAGCAGTCCAGCGGGGGGGCTGTTCTTC
TRBV4-2	TRBJ1-4	-	-	CASSRSRVATNEKLFF	TGTGCCAGCAGCCGTTCGAGGGTTGCAACTAATGAAAAACTGTTTTTT
TRBV7-9	TRBJ2-7	-	TRBD1	CASSSRQGNYEQYF	TGTGCCAGCAGCTCTCGACAGGGGAATTACGAGCAGTACTTC
TRBV6-6	TRBJ1-5	-	-	CASRIYSNQPQHF	TGTGCCAGCAGAATATATAGCAATCAGCCCCAGCATTTT
TRBV27	TRBJ2-3	once	TRBD2	CASSPTSGTDTQYF	TGTGCCAGCAGTCCCACTAGCGGCACAGATACGCAGTATTTT
TRBV4-3	TRBJ1-2	-	-	CASSQDREGWSGYTF	TGCGCCAGCAGCCAAGATCGGGAGGGGTGGAGTGGCTACACCTTC
TRBV4-1	TRBJ2-1	-	TRBD1	CASSQAGGFEQFF	TGCGCCAGCAGCCAGGCAGGGGGATTCGAGCAGTTCTTC
TRBV7-6	TRBJ2-3	once	TRBD1	CASSLALVRGPDTQYF	TGTGCCAGCAGCTTAGCGCTGGTTAGGGGGCCAGATACGCAGTATTTT
TRBV7-6	TRBJ2-2	-	TRBD1	CASSSTIQGAGFAGELFF	TGTGCCAGCAGCTCGACCATCCAGGGGGCTGGATTCGCCGGGGAGCTGTTTTTT
TRBV7-9	TRBJ2-3	once	TRBD2	CASRATSGYSDTQYF	TGTGCCAGCAGAGCGACTAGCGGGTATTCAGATACGCAGTATTTT
TRBV12-5	TRBJ2-3	-	TRBD2	CASGPGSGGTDTQYF	TGTGCTAGTGGCCCCGGTTCGGGGGGTACAGATACGCAGTATTTT
TRBV19	TRBJ2-7	-	-	CASRAGAVYEQYF	TGTGCCAGTCGTGCGGGGGCGGTATACGAGCAGTACTTC
TRBV9	TRBJ2-3	-	TRBD2	CASSRRLAGPNNMRADTQYF	TGTGCCAGCAGCCGGAGACTAGCGGGACCAAATAACATGAGGGCAGATACGCAGTATTTT
TRBV2	TRBJ1-4	-	-	CASSPTSGRGEKLFF	TGTGCCAGCAGCCCAACATCAGGGCGGGGAGAAAAACTGTTTTTT
TRBV5-1	TRBJ2-3	-	TRBD2	CASSALLAGGPVTTDTQYF	TGCGCCAGCAGCGCATTACTAGCGGGGGGGCCGGTAACCACAGATACGCAGTATTTT
TRBV28	TRBJ1-2	-	TRBD1	CASSLYRTGGFGYTF	TGTGCCAGCAGTTTATATCGGACAGGGGGGTTTGGCTACACCTTC
TRBV9	TRBJ1-2	few	-	CASSGPRPGTNYGYTF	TGTGCCAGCAGCGGACCCCGACCGGGGACTAACTATGGCTACACCTTC
TRBV14	TRBJ2-3	-	-	CASSQFNDIPGDTQYF	TGTGCCAGCAGCCAATTTAATGACATCCCAGGGGATACGCAGTATTTT
TRBV9	TRBJ1-3	-	-	CASGTGGSGNTIYF	TGTGCCAGCGGGACCGGGGGCTCTGGAAACACCATATATTTT
TRBV6-6	TRBJ1-1	-	TRBD1	CASSSGTGLNTEAFF	TGTGCCAGCAGTTCGGGGACAGGGTTGAACACTGAAGCTTTCTTT
TRBV6-5	TRBJ1-2	-	-	CASSYSTQGGSDGYTF	TGTGCCAGCAGTTACTCGACACAGGGCGGAAGCGATGGCTACACCTTC
TRBV7-2	TRBJ1-4	-	-	CASSLRQSGNEKLFF	TGTGCCAGCAGCTTACGACAGTCGGGTAATGAAAAACTGTTTTTT
TRBV29-1	TRBJ1-2	once	-	CSVSIQGRANYGYTF	TGCAGCGTTTCAATACAGGGTAGGGCGAACTATGGCTACACCTTC
TRBV7-9	TRBJ1-2	-	-	CASSLVAGNYGYTF	TGTGCCAGCAGCTTAGTGGCAGGGAACTATGGCTACACCTTC
TRBV11-3	TRBJ2-1	-	TRBD2	CASSSGGGTAAAEQFF	TGTGCCAGCAGCTCCGGGGGGGGGACGGCCGCGGCTGAGCAGTTCTTC
TRBV7-7	TRBJ2-1	-	-	CASSLGAVSYNEQFF	TGTGCTAGCAGCTTAGGGGCAGTTAGCTACAATGAGCAGTTCTTC